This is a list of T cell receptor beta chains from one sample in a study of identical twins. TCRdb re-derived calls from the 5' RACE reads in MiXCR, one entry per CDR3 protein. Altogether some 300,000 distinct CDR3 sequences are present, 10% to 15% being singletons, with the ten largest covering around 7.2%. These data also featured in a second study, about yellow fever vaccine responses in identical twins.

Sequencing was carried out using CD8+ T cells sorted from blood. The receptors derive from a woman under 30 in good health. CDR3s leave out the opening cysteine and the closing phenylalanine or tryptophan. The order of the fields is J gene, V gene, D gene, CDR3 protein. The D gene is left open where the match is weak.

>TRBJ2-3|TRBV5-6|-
ASSTGLGKDTQY
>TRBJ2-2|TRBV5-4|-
ASSFWGGPGELF
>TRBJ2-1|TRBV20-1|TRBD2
SARDRKAGGPGGNEQF
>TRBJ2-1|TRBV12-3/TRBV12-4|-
ASSLYEGWHNEQF
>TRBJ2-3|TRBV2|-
ASEGGTDTQY
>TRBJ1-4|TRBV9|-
ASSEDLDGTNEKLF
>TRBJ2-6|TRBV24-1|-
AVRDRGANVLT
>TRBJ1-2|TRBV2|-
ASSEAGTNYGYT
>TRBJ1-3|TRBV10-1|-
ASSEDTSSGNTIY
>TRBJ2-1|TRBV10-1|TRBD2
ASSRGLAGGHYNEQF
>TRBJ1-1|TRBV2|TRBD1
ASTGTANTDAF
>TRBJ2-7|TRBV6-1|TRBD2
ASSRAGGPPDGYEQY
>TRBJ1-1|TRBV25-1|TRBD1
ASSRGGGTEAF
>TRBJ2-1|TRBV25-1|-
ASSADEQF
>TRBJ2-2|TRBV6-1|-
ASSTGSYAGELF
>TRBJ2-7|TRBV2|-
ASSEAEGGN
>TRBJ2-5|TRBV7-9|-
ASSSEEETQY
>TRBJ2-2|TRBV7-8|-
ASSLAKEVGFSPGELF
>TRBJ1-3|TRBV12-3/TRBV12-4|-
ASSLGVRGEVGNTIY
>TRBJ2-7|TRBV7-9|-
ASSFSGGGRGEQY
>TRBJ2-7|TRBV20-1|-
SARDLSGTSGEQY
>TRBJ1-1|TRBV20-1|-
SAREHLEAF
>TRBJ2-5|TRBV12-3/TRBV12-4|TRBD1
ASSLGDSFQETQY
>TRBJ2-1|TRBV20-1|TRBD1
SASWDRGSPEQF
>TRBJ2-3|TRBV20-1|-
SAAYLATYTDTQY
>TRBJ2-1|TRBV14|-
ASMATTYNEQF
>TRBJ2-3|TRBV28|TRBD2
ASSLGGSGDTQY
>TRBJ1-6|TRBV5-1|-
ASSLGDANSPLH
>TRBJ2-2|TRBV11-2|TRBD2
ASSSTGTTNTGELF
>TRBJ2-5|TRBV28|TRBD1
ASSLWGTGGLETQY
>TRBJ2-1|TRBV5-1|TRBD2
ASGLAGANNEQF
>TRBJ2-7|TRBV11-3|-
ASSFPDSSYEQY
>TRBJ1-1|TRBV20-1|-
SARAMNTEAF
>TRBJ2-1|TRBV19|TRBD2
ASSIVSGLVVYNEQF
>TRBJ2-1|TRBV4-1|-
ASSQVSPDEQF
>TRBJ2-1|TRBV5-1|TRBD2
ASSLVTSGYNEQF
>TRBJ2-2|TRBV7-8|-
ASSFGRLILANTGELF
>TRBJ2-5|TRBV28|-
ASSPPGHPQETQY
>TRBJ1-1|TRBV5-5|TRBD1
ASSYRQGVTEAF
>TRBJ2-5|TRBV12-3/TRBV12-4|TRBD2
ASSLVGGVEETQY
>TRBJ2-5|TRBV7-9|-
ASSSRADGHATETQY
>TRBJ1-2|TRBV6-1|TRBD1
ASRPGQGYNYGYT
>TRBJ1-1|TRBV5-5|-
AMSPRDRLAF